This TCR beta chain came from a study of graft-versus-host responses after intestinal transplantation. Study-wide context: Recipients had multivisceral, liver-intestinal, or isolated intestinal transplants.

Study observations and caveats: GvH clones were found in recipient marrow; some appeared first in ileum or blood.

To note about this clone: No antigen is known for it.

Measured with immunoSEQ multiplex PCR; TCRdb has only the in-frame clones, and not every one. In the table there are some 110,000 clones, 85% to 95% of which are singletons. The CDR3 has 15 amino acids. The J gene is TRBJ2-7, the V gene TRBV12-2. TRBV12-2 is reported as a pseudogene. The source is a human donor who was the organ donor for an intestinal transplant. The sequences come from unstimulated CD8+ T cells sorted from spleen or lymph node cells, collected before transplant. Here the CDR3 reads CASRLAPGTSYEQYF. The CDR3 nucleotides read TGTGCAAGTCGCTTAGCTCCCGGGACCTCCTACGAGCAGTACTTC.